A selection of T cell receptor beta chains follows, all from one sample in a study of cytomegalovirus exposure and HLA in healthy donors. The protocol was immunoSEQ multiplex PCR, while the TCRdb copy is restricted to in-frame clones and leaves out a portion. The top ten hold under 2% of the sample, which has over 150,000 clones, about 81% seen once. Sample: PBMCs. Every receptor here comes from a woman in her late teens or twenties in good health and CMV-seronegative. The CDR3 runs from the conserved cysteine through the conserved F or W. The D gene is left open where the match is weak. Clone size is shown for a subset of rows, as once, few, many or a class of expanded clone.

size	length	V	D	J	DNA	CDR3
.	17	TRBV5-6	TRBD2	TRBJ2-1	TGTGCCAGCAGCTTGGGGGCTAGCGGGAGCTCCTACAATGAGCAGTTCTTC	CASSLGASGSSYNEQFF
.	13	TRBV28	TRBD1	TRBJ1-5	TGTGCCAGCAGCTGGGACAGAAATCAGCCCCAGCATTTT	CASSWDRNQPQHF
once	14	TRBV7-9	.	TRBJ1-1	TGTGCCAGCAGCCCTATGGGCCGGAACACTGAAGCTTTCTTT	CASSPMGRNTEAFF
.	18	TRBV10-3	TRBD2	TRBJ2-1	TGTGCCATCAGTGAGTCACTAGCGGGAGTGCTAAGGGATAATGAGCAGTTCTTC	CAISESLAGVLRDNEQFF
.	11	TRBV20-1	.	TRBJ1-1	TGCAGCCCTGTCCGGAGTACTGAAGCTTTCTTT	CSPVRSTEAFF
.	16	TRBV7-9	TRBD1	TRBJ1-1	TGTGCCAGCAGCCAAAGAGGGGACAGGGAAAACACTGAAGCTTTCTTT	CASSQRGDRENTEAFF
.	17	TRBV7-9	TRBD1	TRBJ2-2	TGTGCCAGCAGCGGACAGGCCCAGAATAAGAACACCGGGGAGCTGTTTTTT	CASSGQAQNKNTGELFF
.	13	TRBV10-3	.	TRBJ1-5	TGTGCCATCAGTCCAGGGGTAGGTCAGCCCCAGCATTTT	CAISPGVGQPQHF
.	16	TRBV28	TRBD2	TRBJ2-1	TGTGCCAGCAGTTCCGCGGCGGGAGGGCACTACAATGAGCAGTTCTTC	CASSSAAGGHYNEQFF
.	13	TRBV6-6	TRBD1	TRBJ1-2	TGTGCCAGCAGTCCGGAGACAGGGTTTGGCTACACCTTC	CASSPETGFGYTF
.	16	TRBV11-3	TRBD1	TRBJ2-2	TGTGCCAGCAGCTTAGGGGGGAGAGGGGGCCCCGGGGAGCTGTTTTTT	CASSLGGRGGPGELFF
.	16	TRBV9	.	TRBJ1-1	TGTGCCAGCAGCGTAGGGGCAGGGGTTGGGAACACTGAAGCTTTCTTT	CASSVGAGVGNTEAFF
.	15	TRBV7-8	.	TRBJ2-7	TGTGCCAGCAGCTTGGTCGGGATGAGCTCCTACGAGCAGTACTTC	CASSLVGMSSYEQYF
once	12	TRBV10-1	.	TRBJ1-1	TGCGCCAGCAGTGAGTCGGGCAGGGGAGCTTTCTTT	CASSESGRGAFF
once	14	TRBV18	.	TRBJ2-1	TGTGCCAGCTCACCACCGGCAGGGGCTCAGGAGCAGTTCTTC	CASSPPAGAQEQFF
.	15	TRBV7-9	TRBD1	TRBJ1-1	TGTGCCAGCAGCCCGGAAGACAGGGAGGCCACTGAAGCTTTCTTT	CASSPEDREATEAFF
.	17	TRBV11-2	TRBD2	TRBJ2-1	TGTGCCAGCAGCCCTATTCTCGGACTAGCGGGGGGCTATGAGCAGTTCTTC	CASSPILGLAGGYEQFF
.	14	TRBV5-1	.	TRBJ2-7	TGCGCCAGCAGCTTGGGCAGGGGGGAATACGAGCAGTACTTC	CASSLGRGEYEQYF
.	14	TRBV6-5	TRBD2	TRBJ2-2	TGTGCCAGCAGTTCGGGGGGGCTTAACGGGGAGCTGTTTTTT	CASSSGGLNGELFF